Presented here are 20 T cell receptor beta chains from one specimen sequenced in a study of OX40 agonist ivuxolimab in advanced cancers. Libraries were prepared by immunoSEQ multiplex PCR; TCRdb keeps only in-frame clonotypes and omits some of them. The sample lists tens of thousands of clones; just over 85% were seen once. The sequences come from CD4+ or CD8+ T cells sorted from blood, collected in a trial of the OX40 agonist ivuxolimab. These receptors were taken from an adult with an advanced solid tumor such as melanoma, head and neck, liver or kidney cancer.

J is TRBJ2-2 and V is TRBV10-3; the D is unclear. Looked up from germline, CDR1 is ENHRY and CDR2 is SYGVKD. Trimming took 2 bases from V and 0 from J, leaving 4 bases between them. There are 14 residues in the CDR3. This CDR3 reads CAISELTNTGELFF. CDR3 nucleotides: TGTGCCATCAGTGAGCTAACGAACACCGGGGAGCTGTTTTTT.

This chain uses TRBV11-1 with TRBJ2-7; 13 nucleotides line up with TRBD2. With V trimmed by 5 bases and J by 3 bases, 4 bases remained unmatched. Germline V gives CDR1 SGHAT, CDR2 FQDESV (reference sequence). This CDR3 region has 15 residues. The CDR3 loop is CASSLGLAGVYEQYF. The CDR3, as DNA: TGTGCCAGCAGCCTAGGACTAGCGGGAGTCTACGAGCAGTACTTC.

CDR3 residues: CASRVPETGNTIYF. CDR3 DNA: TGTGCCAGCCGTGTCCCCGAGACAGGAAACACCATATATTTT. The gene calls are TRBV2 and TRBJ1-3; no firm D call. The germline CDR1 and CDR2 sequences are SNHLY and FYNNEI. The CDR3 has 14 amino acids. V was shortened by 8 bases and J by 4 bases, with 15 bases between the two germline ends.

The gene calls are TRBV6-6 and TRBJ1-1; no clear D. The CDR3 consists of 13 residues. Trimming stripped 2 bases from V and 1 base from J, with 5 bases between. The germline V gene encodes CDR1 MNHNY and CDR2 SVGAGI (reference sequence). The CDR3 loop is CASSYTANTEAFF. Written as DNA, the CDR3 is TGTGCCAGCAGTTACACGGCGAACACTGAAGCTTTCTTT.

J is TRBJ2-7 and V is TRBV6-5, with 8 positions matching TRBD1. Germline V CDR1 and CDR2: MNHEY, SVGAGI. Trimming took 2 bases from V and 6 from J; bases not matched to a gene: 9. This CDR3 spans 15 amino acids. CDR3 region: CASSYQGQGSSEQYF. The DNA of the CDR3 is TGTGCCAGCAGTTACCAAGGACAGGGAAGCTCCGAGCAGTACTTC.

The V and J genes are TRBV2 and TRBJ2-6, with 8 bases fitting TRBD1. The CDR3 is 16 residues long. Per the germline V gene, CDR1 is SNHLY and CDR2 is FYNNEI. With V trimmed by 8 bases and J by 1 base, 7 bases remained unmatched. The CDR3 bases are TGTGCCAGCGATGGGGACAGGTGGTCTGGGGCCAACGTCCTGACTTTC. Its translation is CASDGDRWSGANVLTF.

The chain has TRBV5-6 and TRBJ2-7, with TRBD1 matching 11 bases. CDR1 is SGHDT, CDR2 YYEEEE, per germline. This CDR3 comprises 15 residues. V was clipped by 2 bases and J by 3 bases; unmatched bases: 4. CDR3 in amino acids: CASSFRDRGYYEQYF. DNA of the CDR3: TGTGCCAGCAGCTTCCGGGACAGGGGGTACTACGAGCAGTACTTC. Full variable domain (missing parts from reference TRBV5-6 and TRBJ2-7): DAGVTQSPTHLIKTRGQQVTLRCSPKSGHDTVSWYQQALGQGPQFIFQYYEEEERQRGNFPDRFSGHQFPNYSSELNVNALLLGDSALYLCASSFRDRGYYEQYFGPGTRLTVT.

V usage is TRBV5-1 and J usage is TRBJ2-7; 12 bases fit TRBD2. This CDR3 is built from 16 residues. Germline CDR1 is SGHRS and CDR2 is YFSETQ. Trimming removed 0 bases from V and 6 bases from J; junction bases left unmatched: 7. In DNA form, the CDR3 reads TGCGCCAGCAGCTTGGGACTAGCGGGAGCATTAAGCGAGCAGTACTTC. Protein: CASSLGLAGALSEQYF.

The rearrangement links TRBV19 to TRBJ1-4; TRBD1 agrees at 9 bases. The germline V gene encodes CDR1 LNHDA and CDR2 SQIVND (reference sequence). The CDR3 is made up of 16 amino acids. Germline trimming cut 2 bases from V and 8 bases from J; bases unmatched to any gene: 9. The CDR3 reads CASSIRRGQGREKLFF. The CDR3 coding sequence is TGTGCCAGTAGTATAAGGAGGGGACAGGGTCGCGAAAAACTGTTTTTT.

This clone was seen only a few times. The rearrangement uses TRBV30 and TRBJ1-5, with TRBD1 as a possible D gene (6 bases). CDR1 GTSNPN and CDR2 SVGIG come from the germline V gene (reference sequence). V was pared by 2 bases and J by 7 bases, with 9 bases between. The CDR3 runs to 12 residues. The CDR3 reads CAWSSGAQPQHF. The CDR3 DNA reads TGTGCCTGGAGTTCAGGGGCCCAGCCCCAGCATTTT.

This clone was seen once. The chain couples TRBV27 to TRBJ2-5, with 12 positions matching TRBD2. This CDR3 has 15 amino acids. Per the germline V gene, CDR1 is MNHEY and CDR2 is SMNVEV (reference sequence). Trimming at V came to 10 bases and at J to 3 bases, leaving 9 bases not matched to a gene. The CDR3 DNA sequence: TGTGCCAAAAGTGGACTAGCGGGATTGAAAGAGACCCAGTACTTC. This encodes CAKSGLAGLKETQYF.

The DNA for the CDR3 is TGTGCCAGCACCAGTGGACAGGGGGTCACTGAAGCTTTCTTT. Residues: CASTSGQGVTEAFF. This chain uses TRBV7-9 with TRBJ1-1; 10 bases map to TRBD1. This CDR3 region has 14 residues. Germline V CDR1 and CDR2: SEHNR, FQNEAQ (reference sequence). V was pared by 7 bases and J by 4 bases, with 6 bases of the junction left unmatched.

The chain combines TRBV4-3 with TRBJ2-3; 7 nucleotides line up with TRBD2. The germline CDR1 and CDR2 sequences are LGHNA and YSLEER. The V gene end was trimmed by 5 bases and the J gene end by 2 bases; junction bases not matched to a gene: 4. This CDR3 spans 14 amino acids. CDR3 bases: TGCGCCAGCAGCTGGGCGGGAGACACAGATACGCAGTATTTT. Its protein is CASSWAGDTDTQYF.

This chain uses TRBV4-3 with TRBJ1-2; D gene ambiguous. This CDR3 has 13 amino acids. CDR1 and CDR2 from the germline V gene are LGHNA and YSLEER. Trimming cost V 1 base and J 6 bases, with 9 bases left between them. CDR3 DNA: TGCGCCAGCAGCCAAGTTTTAACAGATGGCTACACCTTC. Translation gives CASSQVLTDGYTF.

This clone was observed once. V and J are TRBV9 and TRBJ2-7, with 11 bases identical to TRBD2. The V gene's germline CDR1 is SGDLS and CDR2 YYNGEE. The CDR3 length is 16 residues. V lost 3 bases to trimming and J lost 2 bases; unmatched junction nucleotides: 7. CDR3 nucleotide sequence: TGTGCCAGCAGCGCCACCGGGACTAGCGGCACCTACGAGCAGTACTTC. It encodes CASSATGTSGTYEQYF.

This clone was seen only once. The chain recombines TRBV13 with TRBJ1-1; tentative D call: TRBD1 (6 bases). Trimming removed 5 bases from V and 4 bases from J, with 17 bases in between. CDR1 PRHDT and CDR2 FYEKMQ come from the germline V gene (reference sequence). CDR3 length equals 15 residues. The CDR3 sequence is CASSPQGGRGTEAFF. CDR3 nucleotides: TGTGCCAGCAGCCCCCAAGGGGGTAGGGGCACTGAAGCTTTCTTT.

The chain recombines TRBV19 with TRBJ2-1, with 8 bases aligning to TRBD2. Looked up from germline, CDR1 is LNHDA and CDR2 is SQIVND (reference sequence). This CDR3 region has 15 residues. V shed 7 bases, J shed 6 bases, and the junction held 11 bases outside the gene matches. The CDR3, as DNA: TGTGCCAGTAATTCGGTTAGCGGGAACTCCAATGAGCAGTTCTTC. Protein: CASNSVSGNSNEQFF.

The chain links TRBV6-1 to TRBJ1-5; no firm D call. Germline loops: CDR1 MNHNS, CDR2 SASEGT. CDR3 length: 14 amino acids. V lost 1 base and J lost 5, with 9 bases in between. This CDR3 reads CASSEGGRDQPQHF. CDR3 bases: TGTGCCAGCAGTGAAGGCGGTAGGGATCAGCCCCAGCATTTT.

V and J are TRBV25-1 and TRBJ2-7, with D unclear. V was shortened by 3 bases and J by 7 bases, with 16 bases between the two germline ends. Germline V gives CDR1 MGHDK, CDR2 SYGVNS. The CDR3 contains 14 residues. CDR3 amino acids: CASSDLNGAREQYF. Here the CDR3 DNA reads TGTGCCAGCAGTGACCTGAACGGTGCGAGGGAGCAGTACTTC.

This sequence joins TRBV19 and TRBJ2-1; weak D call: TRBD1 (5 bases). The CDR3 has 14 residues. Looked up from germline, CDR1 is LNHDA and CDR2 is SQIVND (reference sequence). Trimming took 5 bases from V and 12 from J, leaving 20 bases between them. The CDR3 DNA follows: TGTGCCAGTAGTTTCAGGGTCCGTCTGAGCAGGCAGTTCTTC. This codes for CASSFRVRLSRQFF.